Listed below are T cell receptor beta chains from one sample, sequenced in a study of T cell responses to AZD1222 COVID-19 vaccine. The protocol was immunoSEQ multiplex PCR, while the TCRdb copy is restricted to in-frame clones and leaves out a portion. This table has over 100,000 clones, about 85% appearing once. The input for sequencing was peripheral blood, taken on day 0 of AZD1222 vaccination. Receptors were obtained from an adult in good health. Each CDR3 is given without its conserved first and last residue.

v_call,cdr3_aa
TRBV10-2,ATLLRGTDTQY
TRBV5-4,ASSLEVGAIEAF
TRBV9,ASSVPTRTSGRAQDTQY
TRBV2,ASSEGVGPNTKAF
TRBV19,ASSIEGVNTEAF
TRBV19,ASSPSGRAGELF
TRBV30,AWSREWAEQF
TRBV2,ASSAGLAGYNEQF
TRBV11-3,ASSFAGGTGELF
TRBV7-3,ASSPDQTYGYT